This TCR beta chain is from a study of cytomegalovirus exposure and HLA in healthy donors. Primers for the PCR totalled 60 Vbeta and 13 Jbeta. Data came from immunoSEQ multiplex PCR; TCRdb stores just in-frame clones and leaves some out. Seen here are roughly 100,000 clones, approximately 86% observed once, and the top ten hold roughly 6%. This CDR3 region has 13 residues. Germline loops: CDR1 MNHNY, CDR2 SVGAGI (reference sequence). With 6 bases clipped from V and 4 bases from J, the junction kept 6 bases outside the gene matches. Overall study findings and caveats: The study reported that TCR beta sequences accurately predicted HLA-A and HLA-B alleles in most subjects. It was reported that the classifier diagnosed cytomegalovirus status with high specificity and sensitivity in both the original and validation cohorts.

A note on this clone: The antigen is not known.

The source of this sequence is a young man in good health and CMV-seronegative. The rearrangement joins TRBV6-6 to TRBJ2-7, with TRBD2 identical over 7 bases. The sample consisted of PBMCs. The CDR3 region is CASRRLADYEQYF. CDR3 nucleotides: TGTGCCAGCAGGCGCCTAGCGGATTACGAGCAGTACTTC.